Only a few counts were recorded for the clone carrying this T cell receptor (beta chain). What it recognizes is unknown. A second roughly 6 to 11 cycle PCR used barcoded and J-beta primers. MiXCR, applied by TCRdb to the 5' RACE reads, yields one record per CDR3 protein. The repertoire holds over 1,500,000 distinct CDR3 sequences, with 39% as singletons. These data come from a study of blood T cells in healthy people across ages. Overall study results and limits: The study found more naive CD4+ cells and higher diversity in long-lived than aged donors.

Per germline, CDR1 DFQATT and CDR2 SNEGSKA (reference sequence). V lost 0 bases, J lost 5 bases, and 18 bases lay in between. CDR3 length equals 16 residues. The sample taken for sequencing was blood. The sequence came from a human donor in good health. The rearrangement links TRBV20-1 to TRBJ2-3; D is perhaps TRBD1 or TRBD2 (5 bases each). The CDR3 DNA reads TGCAGTGCTAGAGATTCCCTTTCGGGGCGAGAAGATACGCAGTATTTT. Its translation is CSARDSLSGREDTQYF.